Described below is a single TCR beta chain sequence and its context. CDR1 is MNHEY, CDR2 SMNVEV, per germline (reference sequence). The CDR3 is 16 amino acids. Deletions cut 2 bases from V and 0 bases from J, with 13 bases between. Profiling relied on immunoSEQ multiplex PCR, and the TCRdb table lists in-frame clones only, not all of them. The sample includes approximately 50,000 clones, 80% to 95% of them seen just once. The data stem from a study of T cell changes during pregnancy in multiple sclerosis. The input for sequencing was CD4+ T cells from peripheral blood mononuclear cells, taken after pregnancy. The gene calls are TRBV27 and TRBJ1-1; D possibly corresponds to TRBD1 (6 bases). This TCR came from a female donor with multiple sclerosis, enrolled in a pregnancy study. The CDR3 is CASSLKLGAMNTEAFF. In DNA form, the CDR3 reads TGTGCCAGCAGTTTAAAGTTGGGGGCAATGAACACTGAAGCTTTCTTT.